One T cell receptor beta chain is described in this entry. Its antigen remains unidentified. The data stem from a study of a mutant IDH1 vaccine in newly diagnosed glioma. Across the study: All eight of the vaccinations patients received fell in weeks 1, 3, 5, 7, 11, 15, 19 and 23. Study outcomes and limitations: Patients showed vaccine-induced immune responses at a rate of roughly 94%. Among top peripheral T cell clonotypes, changes seemed unrelated to pseudoprogression.

Noted time point: week 5, during vaccination. A 20-mer mutant IDH1 peptide at 300 ug was injected subcutaneously with topical imiquimod. Germline CDR1 and CDR2: GTSNPN and SVGIG (reference sequence). V lost 3 bases to trimming and J lost 5 bases; unmatched junction nucleotides: 10. This CDR3 has 17 residues. Generated by immunoSEQ multiplex PCR, the TCRdb table keeps only in-frame clones and is missing some. The table has fewer than 70,000 clones, approximately 90% seen once. This receptor was obtained from a middle-aged woman with glioma. Sequences were derived from PBMCs, sampled from a glioma patient whose treatment included an IDH1 peptide vaccine. The V and J genes are TRBV30 and TRBJ2-1, with 13 bases lining up with TRBD2. CDR3 DNA sequence: TGTGCCTGGAGGGCACTAGCGGGAGGGCCGAGGAACAATGAGCAGTTCTTC. Protein: CAWRALAGGPRNNEQFF.